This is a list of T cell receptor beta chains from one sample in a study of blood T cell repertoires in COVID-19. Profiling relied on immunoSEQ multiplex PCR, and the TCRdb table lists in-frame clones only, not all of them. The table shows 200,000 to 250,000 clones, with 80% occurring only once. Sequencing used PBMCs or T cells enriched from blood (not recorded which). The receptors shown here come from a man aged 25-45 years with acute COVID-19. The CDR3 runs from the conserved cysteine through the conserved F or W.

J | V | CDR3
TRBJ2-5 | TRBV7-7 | CASSLGLAGGETQYF
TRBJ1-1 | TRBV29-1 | CSVGQGKGITEAFF
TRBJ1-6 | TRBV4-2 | CASSQDAAGGVNNSPLHF
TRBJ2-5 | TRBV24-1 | CATSDWRGGQQETQYF
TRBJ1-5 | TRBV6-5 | CASRAGEPQHF
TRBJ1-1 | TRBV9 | CASSVGGGWVTEAFF
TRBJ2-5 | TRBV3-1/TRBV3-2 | CASSQDRGSQETQYF
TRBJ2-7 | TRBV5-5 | CASSFRRGYEQYF
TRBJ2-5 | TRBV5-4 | CASSPGTGRQETQYF
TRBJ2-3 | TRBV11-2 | CASSLSGPPDTQYF
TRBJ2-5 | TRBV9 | CASSPAQGLQETQYF
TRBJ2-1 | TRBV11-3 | CASSFQEYRGATYNEQFF
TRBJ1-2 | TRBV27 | CASSFGGLYGYTF